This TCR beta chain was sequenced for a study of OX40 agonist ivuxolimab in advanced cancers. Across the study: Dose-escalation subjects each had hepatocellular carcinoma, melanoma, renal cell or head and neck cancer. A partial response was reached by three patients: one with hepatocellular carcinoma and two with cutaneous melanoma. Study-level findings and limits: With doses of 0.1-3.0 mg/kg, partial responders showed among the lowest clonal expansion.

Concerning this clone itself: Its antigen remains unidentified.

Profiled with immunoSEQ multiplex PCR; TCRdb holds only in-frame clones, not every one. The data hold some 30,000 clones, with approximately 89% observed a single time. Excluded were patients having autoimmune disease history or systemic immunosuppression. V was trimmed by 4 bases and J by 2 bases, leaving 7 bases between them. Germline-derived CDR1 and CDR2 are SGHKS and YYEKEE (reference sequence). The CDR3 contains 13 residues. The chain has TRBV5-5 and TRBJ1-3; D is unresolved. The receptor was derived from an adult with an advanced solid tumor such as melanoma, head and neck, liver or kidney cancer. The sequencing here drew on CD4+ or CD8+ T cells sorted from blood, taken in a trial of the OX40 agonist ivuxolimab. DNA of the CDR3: TGTGCCAGCAGCCTCAATACTGGAAACACCATATATTTT. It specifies CASSLNTGNTIYF.